This TCR beta chain was observed in a study of human T cells and chemical hapten exposure. About the research overall: Patients, predominantly female, presented with alopecia areata, totalis or universalis. General observations from the study: Once DPC sensitization occurred, TCRs above 1 in 1000 frequency showed no change.

A single record per CDR3 protein comes from TCRdb applying MiXCR to the RACE reads. The sample has about 350,000 distinct CDR3 sequences; 6% to 7% are singletons. The time point denotes: patch test 2, 6 weeks after DPC sensitization. Treatment: therapeutic diphenylcyclopropenone sensitization with weekly scalp DPC. The total RNA was obtained from whole blood that was not fractionated. Of note for this clonotype: Its antigen is still unknown.

J lost 0 bases, V lost 0 bases, and 2 bases had no gene match. In germline, CDR1 is SGDLS, CDR2 YYNGEE. The CDR3 has 15 amino acids. The chain combines TRBV9 with TRBJ1-1, with 7 bases identical to TRBD1. The source was whole blood, collected in connection with sensitization to the hapten diphenylcyclopropenone (DPC). The TCR comes from a young woman with alopecia areata. Some clones in this sample may be carry-over from other donors' samples. The CDR3 spells CASSVVDRLNTEAFF. CDR3 bases: TGTGCCAGCAGCGTAGTGGACAGGCTGAACACTGAAGCTTTCTTT.